This is a list of T cell receptor beta chains from one sample in a study of STAT5B mutations in CD4+ large granular lymphocyte leukemia. Libraries were prepared by immunoSEQ multiplex PCR; TCRdb keeps only in-frame clonotypes and omits some of them. The table includes tens of thousands of clones, 81% detected once. The sample taken for sequencing was CD4+ T cells from blood buffy coats. Receptors were obtained from a human donor in good health. Both conserved end residues are part of each CDR3. D genes are given only for firm matches. Some rows have no size entry. The others give once, few or many, or a class for an expanded clone.

j_call v_call d_call clone_size cdr3_length cdr3_nt cdr3_aa
TRBJ1-2 TRBV5-4 TRBD1 few 13 TGTGCCAGCAGCTTGGGACAGGGAGGCGGCTACACCTTC CASSLGQGGGYTF
TRBJ2-7 TRBV4-3 . once 14 TGCGCCAGCAGCCAAGTAAGCCGGGGCTACGAGCAGTACTTC CASSQVSRGYEQYF
TRBJ2-3 TRBV5-4 . once 13 TGTGCCAGCAGCTTGGATCGTGCCGATACGCAGTATTTT CASSLDRADTQYF
TRBJ1-1 TRBV29-1 . once 12 TGCAGCACTAAGGACAGCGACACTGAAGCTTTCTTT CSTKDSDTEAFF
TRBJ1-6 TRBV7-8 TRBD1 . 15 TGTGCCAGCAGCGGACAGGGGGCGCGTAATTCACCCCTCCACTTT CASSGQGARNSPLHF
TRBJ2-3 TRBV7-9 . . 15 TGTGCCAGCAGCGAGGGGGGGACTTACACAGATACGCAGTATTTT CASSEGGTYTDTQYF
TRBJ2-6 TRBV7-2 . . 18 TGTGCCAGCAGGTATTTCGGACTCTCCCACTCTGGGGCCAACGTCCTGACTTTC CASRYFGLSHSGANVLTF
TRBJ2-7 TRBV5-1 TRBD2 . 16 TGCGCCAGCAGCTTGGATTCTAGCGGGGGCTCCTACGAGCAGTACTTC CASSLDSSGGSYEQYF
TRBJ2-4 TRBV28 . . 14 TGTGCCAGCGGAGTAAGGGCTGGTCGAGACATTCAGTACTTC CASGVRAGRDIQYF
TRBJ1-3 TRBV11-2 TRBD1 . 18 TGTGCCAGCAGCCCCCTTCGGACAGGGGGACGATACGGAAACACCATATATTTT CASSPLRTGGRYGNTIYF
TRBJ2-7 TRBV5-6 . once 13 TGTGCCAGCAGCTATGGGGGGCTCAACGAGCAGTACTTC CASSYGGLNEQYF
TRBJ2-4 TRBV7-2 . . 13 TGTGCCAGCAGCCAGACTAGGGGAGGCATTCAGTACTTC CASSQTRGGIQYF
TRBJ1-2 TRBV6-5 TRBD1 . 15 TGTGCCAGCAGTTACTCGACAGGGTCCAACTATGGCTACACCTTC CASSYSTGSNYGYTF
TRBJ2-7 TRBV27 . . 13 TGTGCCAGCAGTTGGAACAGGGCCTACGAGCAGTACTTC CASSWNRAYEQYF
TRBJ2-3 TRBV28 . . 14 TGTGCCAGCAGCGGGATCGAAGTCACAGATACGCAGTATTTT CASSGIEVTDTQYF
TRBJ2-7 TRBV2 TRBD1 . 15 TGTGCCAGCAGTCAGACGGGACAGCTAACCACGGAGCAGTACTTC CASSQTGQLTTEQYF
TRBJ2-1 TRBV11-3 TRBD2 . 15 TGTGCCAGCAGCTTAGTACTAGCGGGCGAAAATGAGCAGTTCTTC CASSLVLAGENEQFF
TRBJ2-7 TRBV5-4 . . 16 TGTGCCAGCAGCTTGGGCCCCAGACAGGAGGGCCACGAGCAGTACTTC CASSLGPRQEGHEQYF
TRBJ2-2 TRBV11-2 . once 14 TGTGCCAGCAGCTCCCTCATACGAACCGGGGAGCTGTTTTTT CASSSLIRTGELFF
TRBJ1-5 TRBV4-3 TRBD1 once 16 TGCGCCAGCAGCCAAGAGAGTACAGGGGGACGACAGCCCCAGCATTTT CASSQESTGGRQPQHF
TRBJ2-7 TRBV27 . . 14 TGTGCCAGCAGTTTATTCCTTGGGTACCACGAGCAGTACTTC CASSLFLGYHEQYF
TRBJ2-3 TRBV19 TRBD2 . 15 TGTGCCAGTACAACGACTAGCGGGAGAGGAGATACGCAGTATTTT CASTTTSGRGDTQYF
TRBJ1-2 TRBV25-1 . . 13 TGTGCCAGCAGTGAAGGGCAGCACTATGGCTACACCTTC CASSEGQHYGYTF
TRBJ2-7 TRBV27 TRBD2 . 14 TGTGCCAGCACCAGACTAGCGGGTGACTACGAGCAGTACTTC CASTRLAGDYEQYF
TRBJ1-1 TRBV28 . few 12 TGTGCCAGCAGTATTACAGGGACTGAAGCTTTCTTT CASSITGTEAFF
TRBJ2-2 TRBV5-6 TRBD1 . 17 TGTGCCAGCAGCCCGACAGCCGGGACAGGGGGCCCCGGGGAGCTGTTTTTT CASSPTAGTGGPGELFF
TRBJ1-1 TRBV6-5 . . 13 TGTGCCAGCAGTTACCTATACGGCACTGAAGCTTTCTTT CASSYLYGTEAFF